These 20 T cell receptor beta chains share one sample of origin, sequenced in a study of CXCR3-negative and CXCR3-positive naive CD8 T cells. Overall study findings and caveats: TRB CDR3 hydrophobicity was greater in CXCR3-positive naive cells than in CXCR3-negative naive cells.

These TCRs' antigens remain unknown. Libraries were UMI-labeled 5' RACE TRB cDNA. TCRdb reworked the 5' RACE reads into one entry per CDR3 protein, no DNA. In total, the table holds around 140,000 distinct CDR3 sequences. Sequencing used naive CXCR3+ CD8+ T cells from blood. Documented subset: CD45RO-CCR7+CD27+CD95- naive CD8+ T cells expressing CXCR3 (TNR3+). The receptor source for this set is a human donor in good health. Some clones in this sample may be carry-over from other donors' samples.

The chain recombines TRBV5-4 with TRBJ2-1; there is no DNA to check the TCRdb D call of TRBD1. Germline V gene sequence: CDR1 SGHNT, CDR2 YYREEE (reference sequence). This CDR3 comprises 17 residues. The chain's CDR3 is CASSLGVPGQGGNEQFF. Looking up the rest from reference TRBV5-4 and TRBJ2-1 gives the full variable domain: ETGVTQSPTHLIKTRGQQVTLRCSSQSGHNTVSWYQQALGQGPQFIFQYYREEENGRGNFPPRFSGLQFPNYSSELNVNALELDDSALYLCASSLGVPGQGGNEQFFGPGTRLTVL.

V is TRBV7-9 and J is TRBJ2-7; TCRdb picks TRBD1, but there is no DNA to check that call. CDR3 size: 15 residues. Germline V gives CDR1 SEHNR, CDR2 FQNEAQ (reference sequence). The CDR3 reads CASATGSSPTYEQYF.

The chain is built from TRBV7-9 and TRBJ2-7; TCRdb's D gene call, TRBD2, goes unchecked for lack of DNA. The CDR3 loop spans 13 amino acids. Germline lookup yields CDR1 SEHNR and CDR2 FQNEAQ (reference sequence). The CDR3: CASSAGGSGEQYF.

V gene TRBV6-2 or TRBV6-3 combines with J gene TRBJ2-3; TCRdb designates TRBD2, a call that cannot be tested without DNA. CDR3 length equals 15 residues. CDR1 is MNHEY and CDR2 is SVGEGT in the germline V gene. This CDR3 is CASSYSRGGQDTQYF.

The gene calls are TRBV7-9 and TRBJ2-1. Per germline, CDR1 SEHNR and CDR2 FQNEAQ (reference sequence). There are 11 residues in the CDR3. The CDR3: CASRTHNEQSF.

The J gene is TRBJ1-1, the V gene TRBV29-1. Germline lookup yields CDR1 SQVTM and CDR2 ANQGSEA. The CDR3 is made up of 12 amino acids. CDR3 sequence reads: CSAPLGDTEAFF.

CDR3 residues: CASRLGLAGENSYNEQFF. The rearrangement uses TRBV27 and TRBJ2-1; TCRdb names TRBD2, which stays unverified in the absence of DNA. The CDR3 totals 18 residues. The germline V gene has CDR1 MNHEY and CDR2 SMNVEV (reference sequence).

This chain uses TRBV5-1 with TRBJ2-2. This CDR3 is built from 12 residues. Germline CDR1 SGHRS, CDR2 YFSETQ. CDR3 residues: CATQFNTGELFF.

The chain combines TRBV10-3 with TRBJ2-1; TCRdb designates TRBD1, a call that cannot be tested without DNA. The CDR3 covers 15 residues. Germline CDR1 is ENHRY and CDR2 is SYGVKD. CDR3 region: CAITPDKGTYNEQFF.

V and J are TRBV13 and TRBJ2-1. The CDR3 covers 12 residues. Germline lookup yields CDR1 PRHDT and CDR2 FYEKMQ (reference sequence). CDR3: CASSFENNEQFF.

V is TRBV6-6 and J is TRBJ2-1; TCRdb selects TRBD2, and the lack of DNA leaves this call unchecked. The CDR3 loop spans 16 amino acids. Germline V gene sequence: CDR1 MNHNY, CDR2 SVGAGI (reference sequence). The CDR3 here is CASSYSVLAEYNEQFF.

The J gene is TRBJ2-7, the V gene TRBV9. Germline V gene lookup returns CDR1 SGDLS and CDR2 YYNGEE. CDR3 length: 13 amino acids. The CDR3 loop is CASSVAGDGEQYF.

The rearrangement links TRBV28 to TRBJ2-3; the TCRdb call, TRBD1, lacks DNA for checking. CDR1 and CDR2 (germline): MDHEN, SYDVKM. The CDR3 is 15 residues long. CDR3: CATMIGAWGTDTQYF.

The chain recombines TRBV7-3 with TRBJ2-1; TCRdb returns TRBD1, unconfirmable since there is no DNA. Per germline, CDR1 SGHTA and CDR2 FQGTGA. The CDR3 is made up of 15 amino acids. CDR3 amino acids: CASGLFGGAPNEQFF.

J is TRBJ1-1 and V is TRBV29-1; absent DNA, TCRdb's TRBD1 call cannot be checked. The CDR3 is made up of 11 amino acids. The germline V gene encodes CDR1 SQVTM and CDR2 ANQGSEA. The CDR3 protein is CSAGEGGYDFF.

CDR3 amino acids: CASSDSRGETQYF. The V and J genes are TRBV10-2 and TRBJ2-5; TCRdb's assignment of TRBD1 cannot be checked, as there is no DNA. The CDR3 has 13 amino acids. Germline-derived CDR1 and CDR2 are WSHSY and SAAADI.

J is TRBJ2-2 and V is TRBV6-2 or TRBV6-3; the TRBD1 assignment by TCRdb is unverifiable without DNA. Germline values: CDR1 MNHEY, CDR2 SVGEGT. CDR3 length: 22 residues. The CDR3 protein is CASSYHPPGQGSPFANTGELFF.

This chain connects TRBV12-3 or TRBV12-4 to TRBJ2-7; with no DNA, the TCRdb D assignment of TRBD1 cannot be verified. This CDR3 has 15 amino acids. The CDR3 is CASSLSGGRTYEQCF.

V and J are TRBV12-3 or TRBV12-4 and TRBJ2-2; as DNA is missing, the TRBD2 call by TCRdb cannot be tested. The CDR3 contains 13 residues. CDR3 protein: CASSWGGAGELFF.

The J gene is TRBJ1-3, the V gene TRBV27; as DNA is missing, the TRBD1 call by TCRdb cannot be tested. This CDR3 is 16 amino acids long. From germline, CDR1 is MNHEY and CDR2 SMNVEV (reference sequence). CDR3 region: CASSPRQGHSGNTIYF.